This TCR beta chain is drawn from a study of cytomegalovirus exposure and HLA in healthy donors. In the case of this clone: The antigen is not known.

Produced via immunoSEQ multiplex PCR; TCRdb's table is partial and in-frame only. In the table there are a few hundred thousand clones, around 88% of which are singletons. The CDR3 totals 14 residues. V gave up 1 base and J gave up 3 bases, with 6 bases separating them. CDR1 and CDR2 (germline): SGHTA, FQGTGA. Broader study findings: Cytomegalovirus-associated TCR beta chains were listed, numbering 164. That first-cohort TCR clusters tended to co-occur in the approximately 110 validation repertoires was found in a later analysis.

Sequencing was performed on PBMCs. V usage is TRBV7-3 and J usage is TRBJ2-2; perhaps TRBD1 as D (6 bases). This sequence originates from a woman aged 18-29 years in good health and CMV-seronegative. The CDR3 here is CASSLNRDTGELFF. DNA of the CDR3: TGTGCCAGCAGCTTAAACAGGGACACCGGGGAGCTGTTTTTT.